Listed below are T cell receptor beta chains from one sample, sequenced in a study of PD-1 blockade in classical Hodgkin lymphoma. Generated by immunoSEQ multiplex PCR, the TCRdb table keeps only in-frame clones and is missing some. In the table there are about 100,000 clones, around 89% of which are singletons. The sample consisted of peripheral blood mononuclear cells (PBMCs), taken before the second cycle of nivolumab. The receptor set was obtained from a human donor with classical Hodgkin lymphoma. Both conserved end residues are part of each CDR3. A D gene is named only where the DNA matches it firmly. Clone size is stated in some rows and not others, as once, few, many or a class when expanded.

abundance,d_gene,v_gene,j_gene,CDR3nt,CDR3aa
.,TRBD1,TRBV11-3,TRBJ2-3,TGTGCCAGCAGCTTAGAGGGACAGCCCACAGATACGCAGTATTTT,CASSLEGQPTDTQYF
.,TRBD1,TRBV5-5,TRBJ1-2,TGTGCCAGCACCGCCGGGACAGGGGTCTTCTACACCTTC,CASTAGTGVFYTF
.,TRBD2,TRBV7-6,TRBJ2-5,TGTGCCAGCACCAACGGACTAGTAGTCGTTGAGACCCAGTACTTC,CASTNGLVVVETQYF
.,.,TRBV6-5,TRBJ1-1,TGTGCCAGCATGCCCCTCGTCGTCTTGAACACTGAAGCTTTCTTT,CASMPLVVLNTEAFF
once,.,TRBV7-2,TRBJ2-1,TGTGCCAGCAGCTTCGGGCAGGGCACTGAGCAGTTCTTC,CASSFGQGTEQFF
.,.,TRBV5-1,TRBJ2-2,TGCGCCAGCAGCCCCCCGACACTTGACACCGGGGAGCTGTTTTTT,CASSPPTLDTGELFF
.,.,TRBV28,TRBJ1-3,TGTGCCAGCAGTTTTACGGGGGCTGGAAACACCATATATTTT,CASSFTGAGNTIYF
.,.,TRBV30,TRBJ1-6,TGTGCCTGGGGGCCTACGGGCTCCTATAATTCACCCCTCCACTTT,CAWGPTGSYNSPLHF
.,.,TRBV27,TRBJ1-5,TGTGCCAGCAGTTTGATGGCACCTAGCAATCAGCCCCAGCATTTT,CASSLMAPSNQPQHF
.,.,TRBV7-8,TRBJ2-1,TGTGCCAGCAGCTTGCGTACGTTAAGCTCCTACAATGAGCAGTTCTTC,CASSLRTLSSYNEQFF
.,TRBD1,TRBV7-9,TRBJ1-6,TGTGCCAGCAGCTCCCACGGCGCGACAGGGGACGGCAATTCACCCCTCCACTTT,CASSSHGATGDGNSPLHF
.,.,TRBV6-5,TRBJ1-2,TGTGCCAGCAGACGTGGCTATGGCTACACCTTC,CASRRGYGYTF
.,.,TRBV30,TRBJ1-5,TGTGCCTGGACCCTGGGCGGCAATCAGCCCCAGCATTTT,CAWTLGGNQPQHF
.,.,TRBV7-9,TRBJ1-2,TGTGCCAGCAGTCTTCACATAGACTATGGCTACACCTTC,CASSLHIDYGYTF
many,TRBD2,TRBV19,TRBJ2-3,TGTGCCAGTACCCTTGGGGGGGTAGGGACAGATACGCAGTATTTT,CASTLGGVGTDTQYF
once,.,TRBV30,TRBJ2-1,TGTGCCTGGAGTGTACTGGGTGAGCAGTTCTTC,CAWSVLGEQFF
.,.,TRBV16,TRBJ2-3,TGTGCCAGCAGCCAATTCGGAGACACGCAGTATTTT,CASSQFGDTQYF
.,.,TRBV20-1,TRBJ1-2,TGCAGTGCTAGAGGGATGTGGGGCTACACCTTC,CSARGMWGYTF
.,.,TRBV5-1,TRBJ1-6,TGCGCCAGCAGCCGCCGCGCGAGCAGTAATTCACCCCTCCACTTT,CASSRRASSNSPLHF
.,.,TRBV5-1,TRBJ1-2,TGCGCCAGCAGCTTGCCTACGGTGAAGGGGGATGGCTACACCTTC,CASSLPTVKGDGYTF
.,.,TRBV10-1,TRBJ1-6,TGCGCCAGCAGTGTAGACAGGAATTCACCCCTCCACTTT,CASSVDRNSPLHF
.,.,TRBV6-5,TRBJ2-7,TGTGCCAGCAGTTACTCGATTCCCGGATCCTACGAGCAGTACTTC,CASSYSIPGSYEQYF
.,.,TRBV6-1,TRBJ2-2,TGTGCCAGCAGTGAGAGACAGGAGAACACCGGGGAGCTGTTTTTT,CASSERQENTGELFF
once,TRBD1,TRBV29-1,TRBJ1-2,TGCAGCCCCGCAGGGGGTAATGGCTACACCTTC,CSPAGGNGYTF
.,TRBD2,TRBV11-2,TRBJ2-7,TGTGCCAGCAGACGACTAGCGGGGTCTACAACCTACGAGCAGTACTTC,CASRRLAGSTTYEQYF
.,TRBD2,TRBV27,TRBJ2-7,TGTGCCAGCAGTATAAGGGGAGGGTCCTACGAGCAGTACTTC,CASSIRGGSYEQYF
.,.,TRBV20-1,TRBJ1-4,TGCAGTGCTAGAATAGGGGAAAAACTGTTTTTT,CSARIGEKLFF
.,.,TRBV5-6,TRBJ2-5,TGTGCCAGCAGCTCCCGGGACAAGGGAATAGAGACCCAGTACTTC,CASSSRDKGIETQYF
once,.,TRBV5-4,TRBJ2-3,TGTGCCAGCAGCTTGGCCTGGAGGGACCCAGATACGCAGTATTTT,CASSLAWRDPDTQYF
.,TRBD1,TRBV19,TRBJ1-4,TGTGCCAGTAGCCAACCATTTAGACGGGACAGGGTTAAAGAAAAACTGTTTTTT,CASSQPFRRDRVKEKLFF
.,TRBD1,TRBV18,TRBJ2-6,TGTGCCAGCTCACCATTGGGACAGGGGGGTTCTGGGGCCAACGTCCTGACTTTC,CASSPLGQGGSGANVLTF
.,.,TRBV5-1,TRBJ1-6,TGCGCCAGCAGCTTGCTTAGACTTAATTCACCCCTCCACTTT,CASSLLRLNSPLHF
.,.,TRBV4-1,TRBJ2-2,TGCGCCAGCAGCCAAGAGATATCGGTCACCGGGGAGCTGTTTTTT,CASSQEISVTGELFF
.,.,TRBV4-1,TRBJ1-5,TGCGCCAGCAGCCACCCCGCGAAGGGAGGTAGCAATCAGCCCCAGCATTTT,CASSHPAKGGSNQPQHF
few,.,TRBV7-2,TRBJ1-6,TGTGCCAGCAGCTCCACCTCAGGACCCCAGAATTCACCCCTCCACTTT,CASSSTSGPQNSPLHF
.,.,TRBV6-6,TRBJ1-3,TGTGCCAGCAGTTACAGGGAAGCTGGAAACACCATATATTTT,CASSYREAGNTIYF
.,.,TRBV5-1,TRBJ2-3,TGCGCCAGCAGCTTGACCGGGACCACAGATACGCAGTATTTT,CASSLTGTTDTQYF
.,TRBD2,TRBV7-2,TRBJ2-7,TGTGCCAGCAGCTCCCTAGCGGGGGGGCTCGAGCAGTACTTC,CASSSLAGGLEQYF
once,TRBD1,TRBV19,TRBJ2-1,TGTGCCAGTAGTTCAGCCGGGACAGCTCAGTTCTTC,CASSSAGTAQFF
.,.,TRBV7-2,TRBJ2-5,TGTGCCAGCAGCCTAGGACTCTCTCAAGAGACCCAGTACTTC,CASSLGLSQETQYF
.,.,TRBV5-1,TRBJ2-7,TGCGCCAGCAGCTGGGGAACCGGGGCCTACGAGCAGTACTTC,CASSWGTGAYEQYF